A selection of T cell receptor beta chains follows, all from one sample in a study of blood T cell repertoires in COVID-19. Generated by immunoSEQ multiplex PCR, the TCRdb table keeps only in-frame clones and is missing some. The table has fewer than 700,000 clones, about 89% seen once. The sample taken for sequencing was peripheral blood. These receptors all stem from a woman aged 45-59 years with COVID-19, enrolled during active disease. Each CDR3 is given with its conserved first and last residue. D genes are given only for firm matches. Some rows mark clone size as missing; the rest say once, few, many or name a class of expanded clone.

d_gene: .
abundance: .
v_gene: TRBV5-4
j_gene: TRBJ2-3
CDR3nt: TGTGCCAGCAGCTTGAGGGGGTCGGGTACGCAGTATTTT
CDR3aa: CASSLRGSGTQYF

d_gene: .
abundance: .
v_gene: TRBV19
j_gene: TRBJ1-2
CDR3nt: TGTGCCAGTAGCACTGCGGGGGTAAATGGCTACACCTTC
CDR3aa: CASSTAGVNGYTF

d_gene: .
abundance: few
v_gene: TRBV24-1
j_gene: TRBJ2-3
CDR3nt: TGTGCCACCAGTGACCTAGCGACACGCCTGGGTACAGATACGCAGTATTTT
CDR3aa: CATSDLATRLGTDTQYF

d_gene: TRBD1
abundance: .
v_gene: TRBV5-1
j_gene: TRBJ1-1
CDR3nt: TGCGCCAGCAGCTTGCGCACAGGGGGGGACACTGAAGCTTTCTTT
CDR3aa: CASSLRTGGDTEAFF

d_gene: .
abundance: few
v_gene: TRBV28
j_gene: TRBJ1-5
CDR3nt: TGTGCCAGCTCCAAGGGACATTGGGTTCAGCCCCAGCATTTT
CDR3aa: CASSKGHWVQPQHF

d_gene: .
abundance: .
v_gene: TRBV2
j_gene: TRBJ2-5
CDR3nt: TGTGCCAGCAGCGGCGCCCGGGGAGAGACCCAGTACTTC
CDR3aa: CASSGARGETQYF

d_gene: TRBD2
abundance: .
v_gene: TRBV24-1
j_gene: TRBJ2-7
CDR3nt: TGTGCCACCAGTGATATAGCGGGGGGGCCGGGCGAGCAGTACTTC
CDR3aa: CATSDIAGGPGEQYF

d_gene: .
abundance: .
v_gene: TRBV12-3/TRBV12-4
j_gene: TRBJ1-2
CDR3nt: TGTGCCAGCAGTTTCGCGGGTTCTTTTGGCTACACCTTC
CDR3aa: CASSFAGSFGYTF

d_gene: TRBD2
abundance: .
v_gene: TRBV6-6
j_gene: TRBJ2-3
CDR3nt: TGTGCCAGCAAAGGGAGGGGCGGCACAGATACGCAGTATTTT
CDR3aa: CASKGRGGTDTQYF

d_gene: TRBD1
abundance: .
v_gene: TRBV2
j_gene: TRBJ2-1
CDR3nt: TGTGCCAGCAGGAACGGACAGGGGGCCCCCAATGAGCAGTTCTTC
CDR3aa: CASRNGQGAPNEQFF

d_gene: TRBD1
abundance: .
v_gene: TRBV2
j_gene: TRBJ2-3
CDR3nt: TGTGCCAGCAGGGCCACCCGGGGACAGGGAACAGATACGCAGTATTTT
CDR3aa: CASRATRGQGTDTQYF

d_gene: .
abundance: .
v_gene: TRBV4-1
j_gene: TRBJ1-4
CDR3nt: TGCGCCAGCAGGAGTTCCCAGGCTAATGAAAAACTGTTTTTT
CDR3aa: CASRSSQANEKLFF

d_gene: .
abundance: .
v_gene: TRBV9
j_gene: TRBJ1-3
CDR3nt: TGTGCCAGCAGCGTATCGGGGGGTTCGGGAAACACCATATATTTT
CDR3aa: CASSVSGGSGNTIYF

d_gene: .
abundance: .
v_gene: TRBV5-6
j_gene: TRBJ1-5
CDR3nt: TGTGCCAGCAGCCAGGATGGAGGATATGGCAATCAGCCCCAGCATTTT
CDR3aa: CASSQDGGYGNQPQHF

d_gene: .
abundance: .
v_gene: TRBV30
j_gene: TRBJ2-6
CDR3nt: TGTGCCTGGAGTAGGGGGGGACCATCTGGGGCCAACGTCCTGACTTTC
CDR3aa: CAWSRGGPSGANVLTF

d_gene: .
abundance: .
v_gene: TRBV29-1
j_gene: TRBJ2-3
CDR3nt: TGCAGCGTTTACCGGCCGGGGGGCACAGATACGCAGTATTTT
CDR3aa: CSVYRPGGTDTQYF

d_gene: .
abundance: .
v_gene: TRBV5-6
j_gene: TRBJ2-7
CDR3nt: TGTGCCAGCAGCTTGGCCGGGGATGGCTACGAGCAGTACTTC
CDR3aa: CASSLAGDGYEQYF

d_gene: .
abundance: .
v_gene: TRBV30
j_gene: TRBJ1-5
CDR3nt: TGTGCCTGGAGTGTAGCCTACCAGCCCCAGCATTTT
CDR3aa: CAWSVAYQPQHF

d_gene: .
abundance: once
v_gene: TRBV6-6
j_gene: TRBJ1-1
CDR3nt: TGTGCCAGCAAGGGACTGTCGAACACTGAAGCTTTCTTT
CDR3aa: CASKGLSNTEAFF

d_gene: TRBD1
abundance: .
v_gene: TRBV5-6
j_gene: TRBJ1-1
CDR3nt: TGTGCCAGCAGCTCCCGGACAGGGATAGACACTGAAGCTTTCTTT
CDR3aa: CASSSRTGIDTEAFF

d_gene: .
abundance: .
v_gene: TRBV7-8
j_gene: TRBJ1-1
CDR3nt: TGTGCCAGCAGCTTAGGGTGGGAGATGAACACTGAAGCTTTCTTT
CDR3aa: CASSLGWEMNTEAFF

d_gene: .
abundance: once
v_gene: TRBV29-1
j_gene: TRBJ1-1
CDR3nt: TGCAGCGTTACAAGCGCTCTGAACACTGAAGCTTTCTTT
CDR3aa: CSVTSALNTEAFF

d_gene: .
abundance: .
v_gene: TRBV6-6
j_gene: TRBJ1-6
CDR3nt: TGTGCCAGCAGTCTAATCAGGGGCATCAGCTCCTATAATTCACCCCTCCACTTT
CDR3aa: CASSLIRGISSYNSPLHF

d_gene: TRBD1
abundance: once
v_gene: TRBV6-5
j_gene: TRBJ1-3
CDR3nt: TGTGCCAGCAGTCCACAGGGGGCAGGAGGAAACACCATATATTTT
CDR3aa: CASSPQGAGGNTIYF

d_gene: TRBD1
abundance: .
v_gene: TRBV19
j_gene: TRBJ2-7
CDR3nt: TGTGCCAGTAGTATAGAATCCGGGACAGGGGTGAGCTCCTACGAGCAGTACTTC
CDR3aa: CASSIESGTGVSSYEQYF

d_gene: TRBD1
abundance: .
v_gene: TRBV3-1/TRBV3-2
j_gene: TRBJ1-2
CDR3nt: TGTGCCAGCAGCCACCCCGGGACAGCGGGCTTTGGGGACTACACCTTC
CDR3aa: CASSHPGTAGFGDYTF

d_gene: TRBD1
abundance: .
v_gene: TRBV24-1
j_gene: TRBJ2-2
CDR3nt: TGTGCCACCAGTGATCCAGGACAGGGGAAAACCGGGGAGCTGTTTTTT
CDR3aa: CATSDPGQGKTGELFF

d_gene: .
abundance: .
v_gene: TRBV6-5
j_gene: TRBJ1-5
CDR3nt: TGTGCCACCTGCTCAAGCGGGCAGGATCATCAGCCCCAGCATTTT
CDR3aa: CATCSSGQDHQPQHF

d_gene: TRBD1
abundance: .
v_gene: TRBV5-1
j_gene: TRBJ1-2
CDR3nt: TGCGCCAGCAGCTTGTGGGGACAGGGGGCAAAGTTGGATGGCTACACCTTC
CDR3aa: CASSLWGQGAKLDGYTF

d_gene: TRBD1
abundance: .
v_gene: TRBV11-2
j_gene: TRBJ2-3
CDR3nt: TGTGCCAGCAAACAGGGGGCGTTGGATACGCAGTATTTT
CDR3aa: CASKQGALDTQYF

d_gene: .
abundance: .
v_gene: TRBV28
j_gene: TRBJ1-6
CDR3nt: TGTGCCAGCAGTCCTGCAAGGGGGACGGGTTCACCCCTCCACTTT
CDR3aa: CASSPARGTGSPLHF

d_gene: .
abundance: .
v_gene: TRBV5-1
j_gene: TRBJ1-5
CDR3nt: TGCGCCAGCAGCTTGGAGGGGACTGCCTATCAGCCCCAGCATTTT
CDR3aa: CASSLEGTAYQPQHF

d_gene: .
abundance: .
v_gene: TRBV10-2
j_gene: TRBJ1-1
CDR3nt: TGCGCCAGCAGTGAGCACAGGGAAATTTCTGAAGCTTTCTTT
CDR3aa: CASSEHREISEAFF

d_gene: TRBD1
abundance: .
v_gene: TRBV2
j_gene: TRBJ2-5
CDR3nt: TGTGCCAGCAAGGAGACAGGGGGCTTTGGAGAGACCCAGTACTTC
CDR3aa: CASKETGGFGETQYF

d_gene: TRBD1
abundance: .
v_gene: TRBV27
j_gene: TRBJ1-1
CDR3nt: TGTGCCAGCAGTCTCGGACAGGCCAACACTGAAGCTTTCTTT
CDR3aa: CASSLGQANTEAFF

d_gene: TRBD2
abundance: once
v_gene: TRBV5-1
j_gene: TRBJ2-7
CDR3nt: TGCGCCAGCAGCTTGGATCCGGGGGGGTACGAGCAGTACTTC
CDR3aa: CASSLDPGGYEQYF

d_gene: TRBD2
abundance: .
v_gene: TRBV2
j_gene: TRBJ2-5
CDR3nt: TGTGCCAGCAGTCGTAGACTAGCCCGAGAGACCCAGTACTTC
CDR3aa: CASSRRLARETQYF

d_gene: .
abundance: .
v_gene: TRBV11-3
j_gene: TRBJ1-2
CDR3nt: TGTGCCAGCTTTGAGTACACCTTC
CDR3aa: CASFEYTF

d_gene: .
abundance: .
v_gene: TRBV5-1
j_gene: TRBJ1-1
CDR3nt: TGCGCCAGCAGCCCCGAGGGTGCTGAAGCTTTCTTT
CDR3aa: CASSPEGAEAFF

d_gene: TRBD1
abundance: .
v_gene: TRBV10-1
j_gene: TRBJ2-3
CDR3nt: TGCGCCAGCAGTGAGGTGTTCGGGACAGGAGCAGATACGCAGTATTTT
CDR3aa: CASSEVFGTGADTQYF

d_gene: TRBD1
abundance: .
v_gene: TRBV19
j_gene: TRBJ1-3
CDR3nt: TGTGCCAGTAGTAAAATTCGGACAGGCTCTGGAAACACCATATATTTT
CDR3aa: CASSKIRTGSGNTIYF

d_gene: .
abundance: .
v_gene: TRBV2
j_gene: TRBJ1-2
CDR3nt: TGTGCCAGCAGTGGGGGGCGCCTAGATGGCTACACCTTC
CDR3aa: CASSGGRLDGYTF

d_gene: .
abundance: .
v_gene: TRBV6-5
j_gene: TRBJ1-4
CDR3nt: TGTGCCAGCATTCTAGGGGGGGCGCAAGAAAAACTGTTTTTT
CDR3aa: CASILGGAQEKLFF

d_gene: TRBD1
abundance: .
v_gene: TRBV5-4
j_gene: TRBJ1-4
CDR3nt: TGTGCCAGCAGTCCAGCAGGGGGAGCCTATGAAAAACTGTTTTTT
CDR3aa: CASSPAGGAYEKLFF

d_gene: TRBD1
abundance: .
v_gene: TRBV11-2
j_gene: TRBJ1-1
CDR3nt: TGTGCCAGCAGCCCCGTGGGGACAGGGCGAGCTTTCTTT
CDR3aa: CASSPVGTGRAFF

d_gene: .
abundance: few
v_gene: TRBV24-1
j_gene: TRBJ2-2
CDR3nt: TGTGCCACCAGTGGCCCGCAGACTGGCACCGGGGAGCTGTTTTTT
CDR3aa: CATSGPQTGTGELFF

d_gene: TRBD2
abundance: .
v_gene: TRBV9
j_gene: TRBJ2-1
CDR3nt: TGTGCCAGCAGCCGGACCAGCGGGGGACCCAACAATGAGCAGTTCTTC
CDR3aa: CASSRTSGGPNNEQFF

d_gene: .
abundance: .
v_gene: TRBV9
j_gene: TRBJ1-6
CDR3nt: TGTGCCAGCAGCGTACAGGGAGGGAGTCCACCCCTCCACTTT
CDR3aa: CASSVQGGSPPLHF